This T cell receptor (beta chain) was obtained from a study of glioma-infiltrating T cells after dendritic cell vaccination. Overall study: Dendritic cells derived from monocytes and pulsed with autologous tumor lysate formed the vaccine. Dendritic cell vaccine was injected intradermally three times, biweekly.

Selection required adequate fresh-frozen tumor tissue plus more than two years' survival data. None of the glioblastoma patients had an isocitrate dehydrogenase mutation. Trimming took 5 bases from V and 13 from J, leaving 21 bases between them. The CDR3 runs to 13 residues. Germline V CDR1 and CDR2: MNHEY, SVGAGI. Produced via immunoSEQ multiplex PCR; TCRdb's table is partial and in-frame only. The table records around 37,000 clones, around 80% of them present only once. The chain has TRBV6-5 and TRBJ2-7; a possible D gene is TRBD2 (6 bases). The sequenced sample was blood, obtained before dendritic cell vaccination. This receptor was taken from a human donor with glioblastoma. CDR3 region: CASSEGTALGTYF. The CDR3 nucleotides read TGTGCCAGCAGTGAAGGAACGGCATTGGGGACTTACTTC.